The following is a T cell receptor beta chain sequence with its context. This specimen belongs to a study of control samples from healthy donors and cancer patients. The length of the CDR3 is 13 residues. V was clipped by 3 bases and J by 2 bases, with 4 bases between them. The germline V gene encodes CDR1 LGHDT and CDR2 YNNKEL (reference sequence). Sequencing was performed with immunoSEQ multiplex PCR; in TCRdb, only in-frame clones are kept and a portion is missing. The data hold 98,000 or so clones, with 79% observed a single time. The sequenced sample was blood. The V call is TRBV3-1 (or the pseudogene TRBV3-2), the J call TRBJ2-2, with D unresolved. This receptor was taken from a woman between 25 and 40 years old in good health. The chain's CDR3 is CASSQANTGELFF. In DNA, the CDR3 is TGTGCCAGCAGCCAGGCTAACACCGGGGAGCTGTTTTTT.